This TCR beta chain was captured in a study of early T cells in non-severe SARS-CoV-2 infection. Each CDR3 protein gets one entry after TCRdb re-called the 5' RACE reads with MiXCR. Among some 96,000 distinct CDR3 sequences, 9.5% to 12% were seen once, and the ten largest hold around 4.8%. The sample holds many counts of this clonotype. There are 15 residues in the CDR3. Germline lookup yields CDR1 DFQATT and CDR2 SNEGSKA (reference sequence). V was cut by 6 bases and J by 4 bases, with 21 bases left in between. Source: whole blood, taken at baseline. This rearrangement joins TRBV20-1 to TRBJ1-2; D uncertain. This sequence originates from an adult who was a healthcare worker with PCR-confirmed SARS-CoV-2 infection or an uninfected control (not recorded which). This chain's CDR3 is CSARSRGHPIYGYTF. Written as DNA, the CDR3 is TGCAGTGCCAGGAGTCGCGGGCACCCAATCTATGGCTACACCTTC.